These T cell receptor beta chains were read from a single sample in a study of T cells in Graves' hyperthyroidism and ophthalmopathy. MiXCR, run by TCRdb on the multiplex PCR reads, gives a single entry per CDR3 protein. This sample has roughly 510,000 distinct CDR3 sequences, with around 50% found just once. Material: peripheral blood or thyroid tissue (not recorded which). The receptors derive from an adult woman with Graves' disease, either hyperthyroidism or ophthalmopathy (not recorded which). The CDR3 runs from the conserved cysteine through the conserved F or W. A D gene is named only where the DNA matches it firmly. The listing skips clone size in some rows; elsewhere it reads once, few, many or a size class.

d_call: .
j_call: TRBJ1-1
clone_size: .
v_call: TRBV7-9
cdr3_nt: TGTGCCAGCAGCGAATCGGGGGGCGAAGCTTTCTTT
cdr3_aa: CASSESGGEAFF

d_call: TRBD1
j_call: TRBJ2-2
clone_size: .
v_call: TRBV29-1
cdr3_nt: TGCAGCGTTGATCTGGGACAGGGGAGGGCCGGGGAGCTGTTTTTT
cdr3_aa: CSVDLGQGRAGELFF

d_call: .
j_call: TRBJ1-5
clone_size: few
v_call: TRBV20-1
cdr3_nt: TGCAGTGGACAGTATAGCAATCAGCCCCAGCATTTT
cdr3_aa: CSGQYSNQPQHF

d_call: .
j_call: TRBJ1-6
clone_size: many
v_call: TRBV7-3
cdr3_nt: TGTGCCAGCAGCGAGACAGGACAGCGGAATTCACCCCTCCACTTT
cdr3_aa: CASSETGQRNSPLHF

d_call: .
j_call: TRBJ2-7
clone_size: .
v_call: TRBV10-3
cdr3_nt: TGTGCCATCAGTGAGCCAAGGGGGGCGTACGAGCAGTACTTC
cdr3_aa: CAISEPRGAYEQYF

d_call: .
j_call: TRBJ1-5
clone_size: .
v_call: TRBV19
cdr3_nt: TGTGCCAGTAGTTTCGAAGGGGGTGATCAGCCCCAGCATTTT
cdr3_aa: CASSFEGGDQPQHF

d_call: .
j_call: TRBJ1-1
clone_size: .
v_call: TRBV10-3
cdr3_nt: TGTGCCATCAGTGAGTCGGGGAGTACTGAAGCTTTCTTT
cdr3_aa: CAISESGSTEAFF

d_call: .
j_call: TRBJ1-4
clone_size: few
v_call: TRBV15
cdr3_nt: TGTGCCACCAGCAGGGAGGGTAACGCTAATGAAAAACTGTTTTTT
cdr3_aa: CATSREGNANEKLFF

d_call: .
j_call: TRBJ1-2
clone_size: .
v_call: TRBV29-1
cdr3_nt: TGCAGCGCCCAGACAGCCTCGGACCCCTATGGCTACACCTTC
cdr3_aa: CSAQTASDPYGYTF

d_call: .
j_call: TRBJ1-2
clone_size: many
v_call: TRBV6-1
cdr3_nt: TGTGCCAGCAGTGTAGAGGGACCGCTCTATGGCTACACCTTC
cdr3_aa: CASSVEGPLYGYTF

d_call: .
j_call: TRBJ1-2
clone_size: .
v_call: TRBV2
cdr3_nt: TGTGCCAGCGACAACCCTGGACAGCCGACGCTCTACGGCTACGCCTTC
cdr3_aa: CASDNPGQPTLYGYAF

d_call: .
j_call: TRBJ2-5
clone_size: few
v_call: TRBV6-5
cdr3_nt: TGTGCCATCAGTGCCCCCGCGAGGACCCAGTACTTC
cdr3_aa: CAISAPARTQYF

d_call: TRBD1
j_call: TRBJ1-5
clone_size: many
v_call: TRBV29-1
cdr3_nt: TGCAGCGTTGGAACAGGACAGGGGGCAAGTCAGCCCCAGCATTTT
cdr3_aa: CSVGTGQGASQPQHF

d_call: .
j_call: TRBJ2-7
clone_size: many
v_call: TRBV29-1
cdr3_nt: TGCAGCGTTGGAGCCTCACAGGGATCCGAGCAGTACTTC
cdr3_aa: CSVGASQGSEQYF

d_call: .
j_call: TRBJ1-5
clone_size: few
v_call: TRBV11-2
cdr3_nt: TGTGCCAGCAGTAGCCATAGCAATCAGCCCCAGCATTTT
cdr3_aa: CASSSHSNQPQHF

d_call: TRBD1
j_call: TRBJ2-5
clone_size: .
v_call: TRBV7-8
cdr3_nt: TGTGCCAGCAGTTTCCGGACAGGGTCAGAGACCCAGTACTTC
cdr3_aa: CASSFRTGSETQYF

d_call: .
j_call: TRBJ2-7
clone_size: .
v_call: TRBV7-8
cdr3_nt: TGTGCCAGCAGCTTTTTTCCCGGGCCCGGCGAGCAGTACTTC
cdr3_aa: CASSFFPGPGEQYF

d_call: TRBD2
j_call: TRBJ2-5
clone_size: .
v_call: TRBV15
cdr3_nt: TGTGCCCAACCGGCCAACGGGAGGGCGGGGGAGACCCAGTACTTC
cdr3_aa: CAQPANGRAGETQYF

d_call: TRBD1
j_call: TRBJ2-7
clone_size: .
v_call: TRBV29-1
cdr3_nt: TGCAGCGTTGGAGCTAGGGGGCAAGTCTACGAGCAGTACTTC
cdr3_aa: CSVGARGQVYEQYF

d_call: TRBD1
j_call: TRBJ1-2
clone_size: few
v_call: TRBV10-3
cdr3_nt: TGTGCCATCAGTGCCTCCGGGACAGGGGGCGGCTATGGCTACACCTTC
cdr3_aa: CAISASGTGGGYGYTF

d_call: TRBD1
j_call: TRBJ2-7
clone_size: .
v_call: TRBV29-1
cdr3_nt: TGCAGCGTCGTATGGACAGGGCATTGGGAGCAGTACTTC
cdr3_aa: CSVVWTGHWEQYF

d_call: .
j_call: TRBJ1-2
clone_size: many
v_call: TRBV29-1
cdr3_nt: TGCAGCGTTGAGGGCAGTAACTATGGCTACACCTTC
cdr3_aa: CSVEGSNYGYTF

d_call: .
j_call: TRBJ1-1
clone_size: many
v_call: TRBV10-3
cdr3_nt: TGTGCCATCAGTCCCGAGAACACTGAAGCTTTCTTT
cdr3_aa: CAISPENTEAFF

d_call: .
j_call: TRBJ1-6
clone_size: .
v_call: TRBV7-9
cdr3_nt: TGTGCCAGCAGCTTGGGAGGGGCCGAACTCTATAATTCACCCCTCCACTTT
cdr3_aa: CASSLGGAELYNSPLHF

d_call: .
j_call: TRBJ2-7
clone_size: .
v_call: TRBV2
cdr3_nt: TGTGCCACCTCCGCGGTAGCCCCCTACGAGCAGTACTTC
cdr3_aa: CATSAVAPYEQYF

d_call: TRBD2
j_call: TRBJ2-7
clone_size: .
v_call: TRBV6-6
cdr3_nt: TGTGCCAGCAGTTTGTCTAGCGGGCGCCTCGGGTCCTACGAGCAGTACTTC
cdr3_aa: CASSLSSGRLGSYEQYF

d_call: TRBD1
j_call: TRBJ1-3
clone_size: many
v_call: TRBV7-2
cdr3_nt: TGTGCCAGCAGCTTGACAGGGCCCGGAAACACCATATATTTT
cdr3_aa: CASSLTGPGNTIYF

d_call: .
j_call: TRBJ1-6
clone_size: few
v_call: TRBV19
cdr3_nt: TGTGCCAGTAATCAAGAGGGTCTCCTCCACTTT
cdr3_aa: CASNQEGLLHF

d_call: TRBD1
j_call: TRBJ1-5
clone_size: few
v_call: TRBV25-1
cdr3_nt: TGTGCCAGCAGTTACCCGAGTGAGGGACAGGGCTTTTCAATTGGCAATCAGCCCCAGCATTTT
cdr3_aa: CASSYPSEGQGFSIGNQPQHF

d_call: TRBD1
j_call: TRBJ1-6
clone_size: .
v_call: TRBV20-1
cdr3_nt: TGCAGTGCTAGAGTACAGGGGGGTAATTCACCCCTCCACTTT
cdr3_aa: CSARVQGGNSPLHF

d_call: TRBD2
j_call: TRBJ2-5
clone_size: many
v_call: TRBV6-2/TRBV6-3
cdr3_nt: TGTGCCAGCCGAACCCGGACTAGCTACCAAGAGACCCAGTACTTC
cdr3_aa: CASRTRTSYQETQYF

d_call: .
j_call: TRBJ1-1
clone_size: .
v_call: TRBV20-1
cdr3_nt: TGCAGTGCTAGAGGGTCCTTTGCCACTGAAGCTTTCTTT
cdr3_aa: CSARGSFATEAFF

d_call: TRBD2
j_call: TRBJ2-5
clone_size: .
v_call: TRBV7-9
cdr3_nt: TGTGCCAGCACTCCCTCCGGGGGGGAGCACCAAGAGACCCAGTACTTC
cdr3_aa: CASTPSGGEHQETQYF

d_call: .
j_call: TRBJ2-7
clone_size: many
v_call: TRBV29-1
cdr3_nt: TGCAGCGTTTTGCTCCACGAGCAGTACTTC
cdr3_aa: CSVLLHEQYF

d_call: .
j_call: TRBJ2-5
clone_size: .
v_call: TRBV7-2
cdr3_nt: TGTGCCAGCAGCTTAGTCCCGGCGGAGACCCAGTACTTC
cdr3_aa: CASSLVPAETQYF

d_call: .
j_call: TRBJ2-2
clone_size: .
v_call: TRBV2
cdr3_nt: TGTGCCAGCACCGGGGAGCTGTTTTTT
cdr3_aa: CASTGELFF

d_call: .
j_call: TRBJ2-2
clone_size: many
v_call: TRBV11-2
cdr3_nt: TGTGCCAGCAGCACCCGGTGGACCGGGGAGCTGTTTTTT
cdr3_aa: CASSTRWTGELFF

d_call: TRBD1
j_call: TRBJ1-2
clone_size: .
v_call: TRBV10-3
cdr3_nt: TGTGCCATCAGTGAGGATCCACAGGGGGCGAGGAGCTATGGCTACACCTTC
cdr3_aa: CAISEDPQGARSYGYTF

d_call: .
j_call: TRBJ1-4
clone_size: many
v_call: TRBV29-1
cdr3_nt: TGCAGCGTTGGTCAGTCGGGGTCTAATGAAAAACTGTTTTTT
cdr3_aa: CSVGQSGSNEKLFF

d_call: .
j_call: TRBJ2-7
clone_size: .
v_call: TRBV7-9
cdr3_nt: TGTGCCAGCAGCCCGCATGGGACGACGATGGAGTTCTTC
cdr3_aa: CASSPHGTTMEFF

d_call: .
j_call: TRBJ1-1
clone_size: many
v_call: TRBV2
cdr3_nt: TGTGCCAGCAGGAGTGGGGGGCGGGTCACTGAAGCTTTCTTT
cdr3_aa: CASRSGGRVTEAFF

d_call: TRBD1
j_call: TRBJ1-1
clone_size: many
v_call: TRBV7-6
cdr3_nt: TGTGCCAGCAGCTTAACCCCAGGACAGGGTGGTGTCACTGAAGCTTTCTTT
cdr3_aa: CASSLTPGQGGVTEAFF

d_call: TRBD2
j_call: TRBJ2-5
clone_size: many
v_call: TRBV20-1
cdr3_nt: TGCAGTGCTAGTTTGGCGGGAGCGGGGGAGACCCAGTACTTC
cdr3_aa: CSASLAGAGETQYF

d_call: TRBD2
j_call: TRBJ2-3
clone_size: few
v_call: TRBV15
cdr3_nt: TGTGCCACCAGCCCTCGGCCCCTAGCGGGAGGGCTATATACGCAGTATTTT
cdr3_aa: CATSPRPLAGGLYTQYF

d_call: .
j_call: TRBJ1-5
clone_size: .
v_call: TRBV24-1
cdr3_nt: TGTGCCAGCAGTTCACAGGGTCAGCCCCAGCATTTT
cdr3_aa: CASSSQGQPQHF

d_call: .
j_call: TRBJ2-7
clone_size: few
v_call: TRBV5-5
cdr3_nt: TGTGCCAGCAGCTTGGAAAATGGCCAGTTTATTCCCTACGAGCAGTACTTC
cdr3_aa: CASSLENGQFIPYEQYF

d_call: .
j_call: TRBJ2-2
clone_size: .
v_call: TRBV9
cdr3_nt: TGTGCCAGCGGCGTAGCATGGAGAGGTACCGGGGAGCTGTTTTTT
cdr3_aa: CASGVAWRGTGELFF

d_call: TRBD1
j_call: TRBJ1-2
clone_size: many
v_call: TRBV4-3
cdr3_nt: TGCGCCAGCAGCCAGGACAGGGGGGATAACTATGGCTACACCTTC
cdr3_aa: CASSQDRGDNYGYTF

d_call: .
j_call: TRBJ1-1
clone_size: many
v_call: TRBV7-2
cdr3_nt: TGTGCCAGCAGCTTAGGAAGATACCAGGCATTT
cdr3_aa: CASSLGRYQAF

d_call: .
j_call: TRBJ2-3
clone_size: .
v_call: TRBV5-4
cdr3_nt: TGTGCCAGCAGCTCTGGCGAAAGTAACACAGATACGCAGTATTTT
cdr3_aa: CASSSGESNTDTQYF

d_call: TRBD2
j_call: TRBJ2-7
clone_size: .
v_call: TRBV3-1
cdr3_nt: TGTGCCAGCAGCCAAGGGGGACTACCCTACGAGCAGTACTTC
cdr3_aa: CASSQGGLPYEQYF

d_call: .
j_call: TRBJ1-4
clone_size: few
v_call: TRBV29-1
cdr3_nt: TGCAGCTTAACCCCGGGCGACCTTGGGAAACTGTTTTTT
cdr3_aa: CSLTPGDLGKLFF

d_call: .
j_call: TRBJ1-3
clone_size: few
v_call: TRBV11-1
cdr3_nt: TGTGCCAGAGGGACGGCCACTGGAAACACCATATATTTT
cdr3_aa: CARGTATGNTIYF

d_call: .
j_call: TRBJ2-7
clone_size: .
v_call: TRBV15
cdr3_nt: TGTGCCACCAGCCTCGATCGGGGCACCTACGAGCAGTACTTC
cdr3_aa: CATSLDRGTYEQYF

d_call: .
j_call: TRBJ1-1
clone_size: .
v_call: TRBV3-1
cdr3_nt: TGTGCCAGCAGCTATTCACGGGATGAAGCTTTCTTT
cdr3_aa: CASSYSRDEAFF